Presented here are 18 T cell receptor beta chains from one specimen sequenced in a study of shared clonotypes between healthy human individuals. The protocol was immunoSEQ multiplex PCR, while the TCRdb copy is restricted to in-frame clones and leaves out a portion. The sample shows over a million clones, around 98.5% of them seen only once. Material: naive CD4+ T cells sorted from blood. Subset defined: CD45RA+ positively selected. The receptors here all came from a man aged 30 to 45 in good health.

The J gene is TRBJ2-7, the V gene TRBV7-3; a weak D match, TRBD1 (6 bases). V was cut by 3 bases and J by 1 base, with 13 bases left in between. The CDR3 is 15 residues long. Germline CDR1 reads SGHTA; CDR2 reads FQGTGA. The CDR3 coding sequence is TGTGCCAGCAGCTTGTCCAGGGGAGCTTCCTACGAGCAGTACTTC. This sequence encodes CASSLSRGASYEQYF.

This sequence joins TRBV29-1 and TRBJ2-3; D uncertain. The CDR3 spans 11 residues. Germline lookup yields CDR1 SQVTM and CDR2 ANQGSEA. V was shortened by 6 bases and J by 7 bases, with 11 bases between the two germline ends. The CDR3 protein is CSVLTGNTQYF. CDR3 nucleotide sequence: TGCAGCGTGCTCACTGGCAATACGCAGTATTTT.

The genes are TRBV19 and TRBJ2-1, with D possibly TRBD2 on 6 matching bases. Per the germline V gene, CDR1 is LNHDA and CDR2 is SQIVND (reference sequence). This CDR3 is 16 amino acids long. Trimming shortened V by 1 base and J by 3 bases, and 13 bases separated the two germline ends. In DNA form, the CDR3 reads TGTGCCAGTAGTATAGTTGGCGGGAACCGCTACAATGAGCAGTTCTTC. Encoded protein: CASSIVGGNRYNEQFF.

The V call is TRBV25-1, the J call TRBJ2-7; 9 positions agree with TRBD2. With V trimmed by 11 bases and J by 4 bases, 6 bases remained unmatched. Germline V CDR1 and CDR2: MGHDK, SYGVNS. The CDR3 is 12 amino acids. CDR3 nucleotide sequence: TGTGCCGTTAGCGGGAGTGGGTACGAGCAGTACTTC. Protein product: CAVSGSGYEQYF.

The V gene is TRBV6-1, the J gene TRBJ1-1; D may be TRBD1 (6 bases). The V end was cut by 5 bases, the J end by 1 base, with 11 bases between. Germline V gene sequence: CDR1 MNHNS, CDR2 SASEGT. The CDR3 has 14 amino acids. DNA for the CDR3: TGTGCCAGCAGTTCAAGGACAGCGAACACTGAAGCTTTCTTT. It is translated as CASSSRTANTEAFF.

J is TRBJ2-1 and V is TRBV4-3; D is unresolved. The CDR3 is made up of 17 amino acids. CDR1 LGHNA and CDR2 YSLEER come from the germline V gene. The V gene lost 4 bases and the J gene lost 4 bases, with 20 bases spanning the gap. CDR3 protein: CASSPSRVISQYNEQFF. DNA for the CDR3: TGCGCCAGCAGCCCCTCTAGAGTCATCTCCCAATACAATGAGCAGTTCTTC.

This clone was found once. In DNA form, the CDR3 reads TGTGCCAGCTCACCACCTATGAGGGACTTTGACTCTGGAAACACCATATATTTT. It specifies CASSPPMRDFDSGNTIYF. The genes are TRBV18 and TRBJ1-3; D might be TRBD1 (5 bases). The CDR3 sequence is 18 residues long. Looked up from germline, CDR1 is KGHSH and CDR2 is LQKENI. The V end was cut by 0 bases, the J end by 0 bases, with 15 bases between.

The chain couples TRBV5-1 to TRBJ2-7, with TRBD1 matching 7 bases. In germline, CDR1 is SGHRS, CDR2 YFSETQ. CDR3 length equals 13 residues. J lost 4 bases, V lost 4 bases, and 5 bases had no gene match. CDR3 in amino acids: CASSRTGDYEQYF. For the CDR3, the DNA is TGCGCCAGCAGCCGGACAGGAGATTACGAGCAGTACTTC.

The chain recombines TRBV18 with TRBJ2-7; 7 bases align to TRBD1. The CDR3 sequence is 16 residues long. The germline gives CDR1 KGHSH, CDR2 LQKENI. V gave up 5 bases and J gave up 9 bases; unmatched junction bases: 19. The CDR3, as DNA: TGTGCCAGCTCATCTAACGGGGACAGCAGAAGGGCGGTGCAGTACTTC. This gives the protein CASSSNGDSRRAVQYF.

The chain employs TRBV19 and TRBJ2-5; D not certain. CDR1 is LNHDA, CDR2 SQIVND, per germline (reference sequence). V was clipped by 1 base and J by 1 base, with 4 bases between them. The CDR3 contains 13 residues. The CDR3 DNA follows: TGTGCCAGTAGTATAGCGGTCCAAGAGACCCAGTACTTC. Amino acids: CASSIAVQETQYF.

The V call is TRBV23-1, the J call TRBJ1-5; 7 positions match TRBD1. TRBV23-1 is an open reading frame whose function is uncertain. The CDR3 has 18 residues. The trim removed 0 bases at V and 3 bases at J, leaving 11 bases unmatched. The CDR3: CASSQSFGDRVANQPQHF. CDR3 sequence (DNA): TGCGCCAGCAGTCAATCTTTTGGAGACAGGGTCGCCAATCAGCCCCAGCATTTT.

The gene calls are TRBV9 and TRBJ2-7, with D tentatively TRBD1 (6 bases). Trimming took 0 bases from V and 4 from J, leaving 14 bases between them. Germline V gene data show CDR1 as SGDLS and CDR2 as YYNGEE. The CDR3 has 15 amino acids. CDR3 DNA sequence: TGTGCCAGCAGCGTAGGAGAGGGGGAGAGATACGAGCAGTACTTC. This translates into CASSVGEGERYEQYF.

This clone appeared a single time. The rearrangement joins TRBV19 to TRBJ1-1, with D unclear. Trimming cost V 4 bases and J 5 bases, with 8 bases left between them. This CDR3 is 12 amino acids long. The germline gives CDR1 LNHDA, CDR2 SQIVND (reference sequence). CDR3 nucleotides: TGTGCCAGTAGTACCTGGAGGACTGAAGCTTTCTTT. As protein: CASSTWRTEAFF. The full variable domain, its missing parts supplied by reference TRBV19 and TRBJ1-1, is DGGITQSPKYLFRKEGQNVTLSCEQNLNHDAMYWYRQDPGQGLRLIYYSQIVNDFQKGDIAEGYSVSREKKESFPLTVTSAQKNPTAFYLCASSTWRTEAFFGQGTRLTVV.

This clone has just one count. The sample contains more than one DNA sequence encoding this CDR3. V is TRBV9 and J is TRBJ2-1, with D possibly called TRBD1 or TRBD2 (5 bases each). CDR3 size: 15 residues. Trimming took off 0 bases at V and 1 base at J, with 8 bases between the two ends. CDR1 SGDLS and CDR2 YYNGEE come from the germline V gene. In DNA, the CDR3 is TGTGCCAGCAGCGTAGTTGGGGGTTCCTACAATGAGCAGTTCTTC. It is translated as CASSVVGGSYNEQFF.

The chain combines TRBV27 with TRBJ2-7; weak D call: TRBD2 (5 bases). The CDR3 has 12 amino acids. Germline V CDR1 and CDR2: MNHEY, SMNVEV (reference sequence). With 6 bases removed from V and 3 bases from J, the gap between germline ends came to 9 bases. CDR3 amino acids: CASRNSDYEQYF. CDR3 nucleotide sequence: TGTGCCAGCAGGAATAGCGACTACGAGCAGTACTTC.

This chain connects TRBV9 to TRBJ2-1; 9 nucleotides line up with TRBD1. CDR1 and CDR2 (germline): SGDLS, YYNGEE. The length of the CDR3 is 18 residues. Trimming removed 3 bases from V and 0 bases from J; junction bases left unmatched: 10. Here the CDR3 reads CASSEGQGLRGSYNEQFF. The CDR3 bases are TGTGCCAGCAGCGAAGGACAGGGGTTGCGGGGCTCCTACAATGAGCAGTTCTTC.

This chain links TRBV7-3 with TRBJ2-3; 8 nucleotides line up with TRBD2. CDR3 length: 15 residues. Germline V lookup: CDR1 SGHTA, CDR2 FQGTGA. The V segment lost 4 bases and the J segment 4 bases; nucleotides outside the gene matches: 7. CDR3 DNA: TGTGCCAGCAGCTCCAGGGTAGCGGGATCAGATACGCAGTATTTT. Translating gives CASSSRVAGSDTQYF.

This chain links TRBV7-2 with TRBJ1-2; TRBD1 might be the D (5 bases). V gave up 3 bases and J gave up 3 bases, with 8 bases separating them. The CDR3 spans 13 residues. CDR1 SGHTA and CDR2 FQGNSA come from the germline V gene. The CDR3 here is CASSFQGYYGYTF. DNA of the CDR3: TGTGCCAGCAGCTTTCAGGGCTACTATGGCTACACCTTC.